The entry below describes one T cell receptor beta chain. As yet, its antigen is unknown. From germline, CDR1 is SNHLY and CDR2 FYNNEI. V lost 4 bases and J lost 3, with 9 bases in between. The CDR3 is 13 amino acids. The data derive from a study of cytomegalovirus exposure and HLA in healthy donors. Study background: Earlier results showed almost 120 million unique TCR beta sequences derived from 150 million to 200 million T cells.

PCR was performed using 60 Vbeta and 13 Jbeta primers. TCRdb's table, derived via immunoSEQ multiplex PCR, lists solely in-frame clones and lacks some. This table holds 200,000 or so clones, around 77% found once. Study findings and constraints: Immune exposure was documented only through CMV serostatus.

This clonotype was sampled from a woman aged 25 to 39 in good health and CMV-seronegative. The specimen sequenced was PBMCs. This sequence joins TRBV2 and TRBJ2-5; perhaps TRBD1 as D (5 bases). The CDR3 bases are TGTGCCAGCAGTGGACAGAATGAAGAGACCCAGTACTTC. Its translation is CASSGQNEETQYF.